The entry below describes one TCR beta chain. Its target is unknown. The sample comes from a study of cytomegalovirus exposure and HLA in healthy donors. Across the whole study: An analysis done earlier identified roughly 120 million unique TCR beta sequences from approximately 170 million T cells. Within the Caucasian-associated ancestry cluster were around four fifths of the approximately 400 genotyped donors.

It was with 60 Vbeta and 13 Jbeta primers that the PCR ran. Sequencing was performed with immunoSEQ multiplex PCR; in TCRdb, only in-frame clones are kept and a portion is missing. The table records some 130,000 clones, 60% to 75% of them present only once. Overall study results and limits: TCR beta chain V- and J-gene trimming was linked, in a later analysis, to a missense variant in DCLRE1C. The study designated around 150 TCR beta chains cytomegalovirus-associated.

Material for sequencing was PBMCs. The receptor was derived from a human donor in good health.

The CDR3 sequence is CASSLFGGDRDNRRYGYTF. CDR3 sequence (DNA): TGTGCCAGCAGCCTTTTCGGGGGGGACAGGGATAATCGGAGGTATGGCTACACCTTC. The chain employs TRBV13 and TRBJ1-2, with 9 bases lining up with TRBD1. The CDR3 spans 19 residues. The trim removed 5 bases at V and 5 bases at J, leaving 21 bases unmatched. Germline CDR1 reads PRHDT; CDR2 reads FYEKMQ (reference sequence).